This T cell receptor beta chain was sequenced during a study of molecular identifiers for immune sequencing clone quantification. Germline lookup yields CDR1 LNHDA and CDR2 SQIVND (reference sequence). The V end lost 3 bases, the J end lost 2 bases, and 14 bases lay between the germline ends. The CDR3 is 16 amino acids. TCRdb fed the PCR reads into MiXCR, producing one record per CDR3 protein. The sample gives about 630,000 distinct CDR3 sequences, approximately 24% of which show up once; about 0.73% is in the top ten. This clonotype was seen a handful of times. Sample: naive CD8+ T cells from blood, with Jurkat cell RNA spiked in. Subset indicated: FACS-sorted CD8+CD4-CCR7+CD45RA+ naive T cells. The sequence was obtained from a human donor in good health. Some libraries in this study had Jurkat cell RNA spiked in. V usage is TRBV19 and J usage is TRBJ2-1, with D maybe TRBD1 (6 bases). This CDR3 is CASSISPGQPYNEQFF. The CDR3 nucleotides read TGTGCCAGTAGTATTAGTCCCGGACAGCCCTACAATGAGCAGTTCTTC. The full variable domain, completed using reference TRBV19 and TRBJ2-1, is DGGITQSPKYLFRKEGQNVTLSCEQNLNHDAMYWYRQDPGQGLRLIYYSQIVNDFQKGDIAEGYSVSREKKESFPLTVTSAQKNPTAFYLCASSISPGQPYNEQFFGPGTRLTVL.